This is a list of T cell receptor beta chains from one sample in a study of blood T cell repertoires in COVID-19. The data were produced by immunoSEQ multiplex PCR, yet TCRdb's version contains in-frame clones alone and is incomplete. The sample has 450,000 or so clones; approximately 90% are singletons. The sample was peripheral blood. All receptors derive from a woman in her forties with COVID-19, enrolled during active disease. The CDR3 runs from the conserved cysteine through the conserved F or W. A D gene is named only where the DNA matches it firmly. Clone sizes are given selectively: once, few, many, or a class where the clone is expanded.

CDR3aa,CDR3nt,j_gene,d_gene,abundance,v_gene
CASSLVSRKSSGNTIYF,TGTGCCAGCAGCTTAGTGAGTCGAAAATCCTCTGGAAACACCATATATTTT,TRBJ1-3,NA,NA,TRBV7-9
CASSLSGRRFDNEQFF,TGTGCCAGCAGCCTTAGCGGGAGAAGGTTCGACAATGAGCAGTTCTTC,TRBJ2-1,TRBD2,NA,TRBV11-3
CASIGPRGNYGYTF,TGTGCCAGCATAGGCCCGCGGGGTAACTATGGCTACACCTTC,TRBJ1-2,NA,few,TRBV7-9
CASSLSGTAAGNTIYF,TGTGCCAGCAGCTTGTCCGGGACAGCCGCTGGAAACACCATATATTTT,TRBJ1-3,TRBD1,NA,TRBV7-3
CSVPWDGGTDTQYF,TGCAGCGTCCCCTGGGACGGGGGAACAGATACGCAGTATTTT,TRBJ2-3,NA,once,TRBV29-1
CASSSGTNFYNEQFF,TGTGCCAGCAGCAGCGGGACTAATTTCTACAATGAGCAGTTCTTC,TRBJ2-1,TRBD2,NA,TRBV5-8
CASSSGQGYGYTF,TGTGCCAGCAGCTCGGGACAGGGTTATGGCTACACCTTC,TRBJ1-2,TRBD1,NA,TRBV7-9
CASSPQQHLSPYEQYF,TGTGCCAGCAGCCCACAACAGCACCTTTCCCCCTACGAGCAGTACTTC,TRBJ2-7,NA,NA,TRBV27
CASNRGGPPGKSQYF,TGTGCCAGTAATAGGGGGGGACCTCCAGGGAAGAGCCAGTACTTC,TRBJ2-5,NA,NA,TRBV19
CASSIDRAFRDRADEKLFF,TGTGCCAGTAGTATAGATCGCGCGTTCCGGGACAGGGCGGATGAAAAACTGTTTTTT,TRBJ1-4,TRBD1,NA,TRBV19
CASSFVAGGYPQHF,TGTGCCAGCAGTTTCGTGGCAGGGGGATACCCCCAGCATTTT,TRBJ1-5,TRBD1,NA,TRBV27
CASSIGQPRVTEAFF,TGTGCCAGTAGTATCGGACAACCCAGAGTAACTGAAGCTTTCTTT,TRBJ1-1,NA,NA,TRBV19
CASVQITEAFF,TGTGCTAGTGTACAGATCACTGAAGCTTTCTTT,TRBJ1-1,NA,NA,TRBV12-5
CASRPTGNYGYTF,TGCGCCAGCAGGCCCACAGGGAACTATGGCTACACCTTC,TRBJ1-2,NA,NA,TRBV4-1
CSVPRVAGGLNNEQFF,TGCAGCGTCCCAAGGGTCGCGGGGGGGCTTAACAATGAGCAGTTCTTC,TRBJ2-1,TRBD2,NA,TRBV29-1
CASSETGSVESQPQHF,TGTGCCAGCAGTGAAACAGGCAGCGTAGAGAGTCAGCCCCAGCATTTT,TRBJ1-5,NA,NA,TRBV25-1